These 32 T cell receptor beta chains came from one sample sequenced in a study of response to subunit inactivated influenza vaccine. From the RT-PCR reads, TCRdb called clonotypes with MiXCR, one entry per CDR3 protein. The sample has a few hundred thousand distinct CDR3 sequences; about 7.2% are singletons. The input for sequencing was PBMCs from blood, taken less than 30 months after vaccination. Receptors originate from a man in his fifties or sixties who received an inactivated influenza vaccine.

Concerning this clonotype: A much larger clone is a single base away; this may be a read error. This chain links TRBV29-1 with TRBJ2-7, with D possibly TRBD1 on 7 matching bases. This CDR3 has 16 residues. Trimming cost V 1 base and J 5 bases, with 21 bases left between them. CDR1 and CDR2 from the germline V gene are SQVTM and ANQGSEA. In DNA form, the CDR3 reads TGCAGCGTTGAAGCCCTAAACAGGGGAGGTTCTGACGAGCAGTACTTC. This gives the protein CSVEALNRGGSDEQYF.

The chain carries TRBV3-1 and TRBJ2-3, with TRBD1 as a possible D gene (6 bases). CDR3 size: 16 residues. The V end lost 4 bases, the J end lost 8 bases, and 22 bases lay between the germline ends. Germline CDR1 and CDR2: LGHDT and YNNKEL (reference sequence). Here the CDR3 DNA reads TGTGCCAGCAGCCCAAACAGGGAGCGAACACCAGCTACGCAGTATTTT. Translating it yields CASSPNRERTPATQYF.

This clonotype was detected ten times or more. J is TRBJ2-1 and V is TRBV29-1; TRBD2 matches 7 bases. J gave up 6 bases and V 5 bases, and 4 bases lay outside the gene matches. This CDR3 is 12 amino acids long. The germline gives CDR1 SQVTM, CDR2 ANQGSEA. The CDR3 here is CSVIGRGNEQFF. The CDR3 region has the DNA TGCAGCGTTATTGGGAGGGGCAATGAGCAGTTCTTC.

The chain uses TRBV6-2 or TRBV6-3 and TRBJ2-5, with 12 bases that match TRBD2. Germline values: CDR1 MNHEY, CDR2 SVGEGT. This CDR3 spans 17 amino acids. J lost 1 base, V lost 5 bases, and 8 bases had no gene match. The CDR3 coding sequence is TGTGCCAGCAGTACGGGCGGACTAGCGGGGATCCAAGAGACCCAGTACTTC. This codes for CASSTGGLAGIQETQYF.

This clonotype was found a few times. The CDR3 region has the DNA TGCAGTGCCCCGAGTTCTTTCCCCCCCACCTTC. This codes for CSAPSSFPPTF. This chain links TRBV20-1 with TRBJ1-2, with D uncertain. Germline CDR1 reads DFQATT; CDR2 reads SNEGSKA (reference sequence). CDR3 size: 11 residues. V was cut by 6 bases and J by 13 bases, with 18 bases left in between.

The rearrangement uses TRBV7-2 and TRBJ2-7; D possibly uses TRBD1 or TRBD2 (6 bases each). V gave up 6 bases and J gave up 5 bases, with 14 bases separating them. The CDR3 is 13 amino acids. CDR1 is SGHTA and CDR2 is FQGNSA in the germline V gene. DNA of the CDR3: TGTGCCAGCAGAGGGGGGCCAGGAAACGAGCAGTACTTC. This translates into CASRGGPGNEQYF.

The chain has TRBV12-3 or TRBV12-4 and TRBJ1-5; D is uncertain. Trimming shortened V by 3 bases and J by 2 bases, and 14 bases separated the two germline ends. The CDR3 is 16 amino acids. CDR3 nucleotides: TGTGCCAGCAGTTTTATTGCGTGGGAGGGCAATCAGCCCCAGCATTTT. Its protein is CASSFIAWEGNQPQHF.

V and J are TRBV4-1 and TRBJ2-3; 9 positions agree with TRBD1. CDR3 length: 16 residues. V lost 3 bases, J lost 7 bases, and 11 bases stayed unmatched. From germline, CDR1 is MGHRA and CDR2 YSYEKL. The DNA for the CDR3 is TGCGCCAGCAGCCAGTCCCGGGACAGGGTAACGAATACGCAGTATTTT. This gives the protein CASSQSRDRVTNTQYF.

The J gene is TRBJ2-3, the V gene TRBV29-1; D might be TRBD1 or TRBD2, each matching 6 bases. V was trimmed by 6 bases and J by 9 bases, leaving 22 bases between them. This CDR3 spans 14 amino acids. Germline lookup yields CDR1 SQVTM and CDR2 ANQGSEA. The CDR3 loop is CSVKGGSGSETQYF. The DNA of the CDR3 is TGCAGCGTGAAAGGGGGGTCAGGGTCTGAAACGCAGTATTTT.

This clonotype was counted only a few times. The gene calls are TRBV15 and TRBJ2-7; D possibly corresponds to TRBD2 (5 bases). Germline CDR1 and CDR2: LNHNV and YYDKDF (reference sequence). This CDR3 region has 14 residues. V lost 5 bases to trimming and J lost 3 bases, with 14 bases between them. CDR3 sequence: CATSAGLGDYEQYF. The CDR3 DNA reads TGTGCCACCAGCGCGGGTCTTGGCGACTACGAGCAGTACTTC.

This clonotype was detected many times. The V call is TRBV7-2, the J call TRBJ2-5; the match to TRBD2 covers 12 bases. Trimming removed 5 bases from V and 1 base from J; junction bases left unmatched: 5. Germline V gene sequence: CDR1 SGHTA, CDR2 FQGNSA. This CDR3 has 16 residues. For the CDR3, the DNA is TGTGCCAGCAGCAGAGGACTAGCGGGGAGCCAAGAGACCCAGTACTTC. Amino acid sequence: CASSRGLAGSQETQYF.

This clonotype was observed at least ten times. The V call is TRBV6-5, the J call TRBJ1-4; D unresolved. The V end was cut by 4 bases, the J end by 0 bases, with 6 bases between. The germline V gene has CDR1 MNHEY and CDR2 SVGAGI. CDR3 length equals 14 residues. The CDR3 bases are TGTGCCAGCAGTTCGCCAGCAACTAATGAAAAACTGTTTTTT. Its protein product is CASSSPATNEKLFF.

Ten or more counts support this clonotype. The chain combines TRBV2 with TRBJ2-3; TRBD2 matches at 7 bases. Looked up from germline, CDR1 is SNHLY and CDR2 is FYNNEI. This CDR3 has 14 amino acids. The V and J ends lost 0 bases and 3 bases, in that order; junction bases with no gene match: 0. CDR3 in amino acids: CASSEALATDTQYF. Written as DNA, the CDR3 is TGTGCCAGCAGTGAAGCACTAGCGACAGATACGCAGTATTTT.

Many counts were recorded for this clonotype. The chain recombines TRBV30 with TRBJ2-1; the D gene is possibly TRBD2 (5 bases). The CDR3 extends over 12 amino acids. The germline V gene encodes CDR1 GTSNPN and CDR2 SVGIG (reference sequence). V lost 5 bases to trimming and J lost 5 bases, with 10 bases between them. CDR3 residues: CAWAGLNNEQFF. The DNA of the CDR3 is TGTGCCTGGGCCGGACTGAACAATGAGCAGTTCTTC.

The CDR3 DNA is TGTGCCAGCAGCTTAGGAGCGGGGAATGGCAATGAGCAGTTCTTC. It codes for CASSLGAGNGNEQFF. The chain carries TRBV7-2 and TRBJ2-1; 7 positions match TRBD2. CDR1 and CDR2 (germline): SGHTA, FQGNSA. V lost 1 base and J lost 6; bases outside the gene matches: 6. CDR3 size: 15 residues.

This clonotype has a handful of counts. V usage is TRBV5-1 and J usage is TRBJ2-1; D possibly corresponds to TRBD1 (6 bases). This CDR3 contains 15 residues. CDR1 and CDR2 from the germline V gene are SGHRS and YFSETQ. Trimming cost V 0 bases and J 5 bases, with 12 bases left between them. The DNA for the CDR3 is TGCGCCAGCAGCTTGGTATGGGACAATAACAATGAGCAGTTCTTC. Its translation: CASSLVWDNNNEQFF.

This clonotype has only a few counts. The gene calls are TRBV20-1 and TRBJ1-5; perhaps TRBD1 as D (5 bases). CDR1 and CDR2 from the germline V gene are DFQATT and SNEGSKA (reference sequence). V lost 2 bases, J lost 4 bases, and 12 bases lay in between. The CDR3 extends over 14 amino acids. CDR3 nucleotide sequence: TGCAGTGCTAGATGGCAGGGCCTAAATCAGCCCCAGCATTTT. This gives the protein CSARWQGLNQPQHF.

At least ten counts were recorded for this clonotype. The rearrangement links TRBV4-1 to TRBJ1-1, with TRBD1 identical over 9 bases. V lost 6 bases and J lost 6; bases outside the gene matches: 20. CDR1 is MGHRA, CDR2 YSYEKL, per germline. The length of the CDR3 is 18 residues. CDR3 nucleotides: TGCGCCAGCAGTCGAACACCGGGACAGGGTATCGATTACGCTGAAGCTTTCTTT. This translates into CASSRTPGQGIDYAEAFF.

The chain is built from TRBV20-1 and TRBJ2-5; TRBD2 matches at 9 bases. The germline gives CDR1 DFQATT, CDR2 SNEGSKA (reference sequence). This CDR3 is built from 12 residues. With 8 bases clipped from V and 1 base from J, the junction kept 2 bases outside the gene matches. The CDR3 spells CSQAGGQETQYF. Written as DNA, the CDR3 is TGCAGTCAAGCGGGAGGCCAAGAGACCCAGTACTTC.

This clonotype was found many times. The chain combines TRBV6-2 or TRBV6-3 with TRBJ2-1; D not certain. Germline CDR1 and CDR2: MNHEY and SVGEGT. The CDR3 length is 11 residues. Trimming left V 6 bases short and J 8 bases short, with 8 bases between. The DNA of the CDR3 is TGTGCCAGCAGCAAACCCGATGAGCAGTTCTTC. Protein: CASSKPDEQFF.

This clonotype turned up a few times. This chain links TRBV11-2 with TRBJ2-7; possibly TRBD1 for D (5 bases). Germline V gene lookup returns CDR1 SGHAT and CDR2 FQNNGV. This CDR3 has 13 residues. Trimming took 0 bases from V and 9 from J, leaving 12 bases between them. The CDR3 is CASSLDRRQGQYF. For the CDR3, the DNA is TGTGCCAGCAGCTTAGATCGACGCCAGGGGCAGTACTTC.

The V call is TRBV20-1, the J call TRBJ1-6; D gene ambiguous. Deletions cut 1 base from V and 7 bases from J, with 8 bases between. The CDR3 contains 13 residues. The germline gives CDR1 DFQATT, CDR2 SNEGSKA (reference sequence). In DNA form, the CDR3 reads TGCAGTGCTAGAGTTACCCGAAATTCACCCCTCCACTTT. Translation gives CSARVTRNSPLHF.

In this sample, this clonotype turned up a few times. V gene TRBV7-8 combines with J gene TRBJ2-2; 7 nucleotides agree with TRBD2. V was clipped by 1 base and J by 1 base; unmatched bases: 9. Germline-derived CDR1 and CDR2 are SGHVS and FQNEAQ. CDR3 length equals 18 residues. CDR3 loop: CASSLGSSGKENTGELFF. In DNA form, the CDR3 reads TGTGCCAGCAGCTTAGGTTCTAGCGGAAAGGAGAACACCGGGGAGCTGTTTTTT. Full variable domain (remainder filled in from reference TRBV7-8 and TRBJ2-2): GAGVSQSPRYKVAKRGQDVALRCDPISGHVSLFWYQQALGQGPEFLTYFQNEAQLDKSGLPSDRFFAERPEGSVSTLKIQRTQQEDSAVYLCASSLGSSGKENTGELFFGEGSRLTVL.

The chain is built from TRBV12-2 and TRBJ1-1. TRBV12-2 is termed a pseudogene. The CDR3 covers 14 residues. The CDR3 sequence: CASRPIGFITEAFF. As DNA, the CDR3 is TGTGCAAGTCGTCCGATAGGGTTTATCACTGAAGCTTTCTTT.

This clonotype occurred many times. The genes are TRBV5-6 and TRBJ2-7, with a weak D call TRBD1 (5 bases). Germline-derived CDR1 and CDR2 are SGHDT and YYEEEE. This CDR3 has 13 residues. Trimming removed 4 bases from V and 2 bases from J, with 10 bases in between. As DNA, the CDR3 is TGTGCCAGCAGCATTGGACACACCTACGAGCAGTACTTC. Its protein is CASSIGHTYEQYF.

This clonotype was found a few times. The chain carries TRBV15 and TRBJ2-7, with 7 bases identical to TRBD1. V was pared by 0 bases and J by 3 bases, with 5 bases of the junction left unmatched. In germline, CDR1 is LNHNV, CDR2 YYDKDF (reference sequence). This CDR3 has 15 residues. For the CDR3, the DNA is TGTGCCACCAGCAGAGATATGACAGGGAACTACGAGCAGTACTTC. This encodes CATSRDMTGNYEQYF.

The table lists this clonotype with a few counts. V is TRBV21-1 and J is TRBJ2-5; TRBD1, the table's D call, lacks a check against the DNA. TRBV21-1 is described as a pseudogene. The CDR3 sequence is 15 residues long. CDR3 DNA sequence: TGTGCCAGCAGCCACACGGAGGGGGGAGAAGAGACCCAGTACTTC. It yields the protein CASSHTEGGEETQYF.

The chain is built from TRBV20-1 and TRBJ2-1; TRBD1 matches at 9 bases. V trimming: 1 base; J trimming: 0 bases; junction bases outside the gene matches: 1. CDR1 is DFQATT and CDR2 is SNEGSKA in the germline V gene (reference sequence). The CDR3 length is 15 residues. CDR3 region: CSARGTGDSYNEQFF. The CDR3 coding sequence is TGCAGTGCTAGAGGGACAGGGGACTCCTACAATGAGCAGTTCTTC.

Concerning this clonotype itself: Possible read error: a much larger clone is one base away. This chain links TRBV3-1 with TRBJ2-2; possible D gene TRBD1, 6 bases. Deletions cut 2 bases from V and 5 bases from J, with 15 bases between. CDR3 length: 16 amino acids. CDR1 and CDR2 from the germline V gene are LGHDT and YNNKEL (reference sequence). The CDR3 DNA reads as TGTGCCAGCAGCCAAACCGGGGACATCTTGACCGGGGAGCTGTTTTTT. Translating it yields CASSQTGDILTGELFF.

The chain is built from TRBV7-8 and TRBJ2-2; D assignment may be TRBD1 or TRBD2 (5 bases each). V was trimmed by 5 bases and J by 3 bases, leaving 10 bases between them. The CDR3 sequence is 14 residues long. Germline V gives CDR1 SGHVS, CDR2 FQNEAQ. The CDR3 DNA sequence: TGTGCCAGCAGCAGGGACCACTACACCGGGGAGCTGTTTTTT. The encoded protein is CASSRDHYTGELFF.

The V call is TRBV11-2, the J call TRBJ2-3; 8 bases align to TRBD2. CDR3 length equals 17 residues. Looked up from germline, CDR1 is SGHAT and CDR2 is FQNNGV. V shed 0 bases and J 4 bases; nucleotides not matched to a gene: 9. CDR3 in DNA: TGTGCCAGCAGCTTAGATTTTAGCGGGGCTCAATCAGATACGCAGTATTTT. As protein: CASSLDFSGAQSDTQYF.

Ten or more counts support this clonotype. The chain is built from TRBV15 and TRBJ2-1; 7 bases align to TRBD2. Germline CDR1 LNHNV, CDR2 YYDKDF (reference sequence). CDR3 length equals 17 residues. With 0 bases clipped from V and 10 bases from J, the junction kept 15 bases outside the gene matches. CDR3 region: CATSRDLGAGRTWEQFF. The CDR3 coding sequence is TGTGCCACCAGCAGAGATCTGGGAGCGGGACGTACATGGGAGCAGTTCTTC.